This TCR beta chain was recorded in a study of the immune and genomic landscape of osteosarcoma. The overall study: The cohort was enriched for poor-risk osteosarcoma.

Primary, local recurrence and metastasis osteosarcoma tumors were taken after treatment from poor-prognosis patients. The CDR3 is 16 residues long. Germline V lookup: CDR1 SGHTA, CDR2 FQGNSA. The ends were cut back, 0 bases at V and 2 bases at J, with 11 bases in the middle. Repertoires were generated with immunoSEQ multiplex PCR, while TCRdb's copy carries only in-frame clones and drops some. The repertoire holds 4,600 or so clones, with around two thirds as singletons. Study-wide points: Immune-hot C3 tumors showed higher but still low clonality than cold C1. Five repertoires, each under 100 clonotypes, were dominated by one hyperexpanded clone.

As for this clone: The antigen is undetermined.

The rearrangement links TRBV7-2 to TRBJ1-3; possibly TRBD1 for D (6 bases). Sequencing was carried out using osteosarcoma tumor tissue from the femur. The origin of this receptor is a human donor with osteosarcoma. CDR3 protein: CASSLARDNPGNTIYF. In DNA form, the CDR3 reads TGTGCCAGCAGCTTAGCTAGGGACAACCCTGGAAACACCATATATTTT. Supplemented by reference TRBV7-2 and TRBJ1-3, the full variable domain reads GAGVSQSPSNKVTEKGKDVELRCDPISGHTALYWYRQSLGQGLEFLIYFQGNSAPDKSGLPSDRFSAERTGGSVSTLTIQRTQQEDSAVYLCASSLARDNPGNTIYFGEGSWLTVV.